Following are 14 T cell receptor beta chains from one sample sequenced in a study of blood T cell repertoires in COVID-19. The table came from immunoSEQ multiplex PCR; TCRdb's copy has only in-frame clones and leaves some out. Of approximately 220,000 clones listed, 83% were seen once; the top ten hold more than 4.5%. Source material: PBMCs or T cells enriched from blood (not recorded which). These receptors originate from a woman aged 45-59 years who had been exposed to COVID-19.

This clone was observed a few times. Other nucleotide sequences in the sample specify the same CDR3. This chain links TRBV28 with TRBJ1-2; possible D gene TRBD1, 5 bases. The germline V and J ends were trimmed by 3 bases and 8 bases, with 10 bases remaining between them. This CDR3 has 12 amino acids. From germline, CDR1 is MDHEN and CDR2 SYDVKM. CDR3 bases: TGTGCCAGCAGTTTGCAGGGAAAAGGCTACACCTTC. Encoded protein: CASSLQGKGYTF.

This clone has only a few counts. The CDR3 nucleotides are TGTGCCAGTAGTAGATGGACAGGGGGGAACACCGGGGAGCTGTTTTTT. Translation: CASSRWTGGNTGELFF. This sequence joins TRBV19 and TRBJ2-2; TRBD1 matches at 10 bases. Looked up from germline, CDR1 is LNHDA and CDR2 is SQIVND (reference sequence). Losses at the gene ends were 4 bases for V and 1 base for J; bases not matched to a gene: 3. The length of the CDR3 is 16 residues.

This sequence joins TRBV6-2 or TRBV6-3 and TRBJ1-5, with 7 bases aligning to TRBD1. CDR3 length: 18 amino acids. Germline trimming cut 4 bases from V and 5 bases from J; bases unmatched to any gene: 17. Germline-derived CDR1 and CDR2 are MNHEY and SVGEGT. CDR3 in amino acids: CASSFPSRGRSVDQPQHF. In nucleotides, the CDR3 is TGTGCCAGCAGTTTCCCAAGCAGGGGGAGAAGCGTGGATCAGCCCCAGCATTTT.

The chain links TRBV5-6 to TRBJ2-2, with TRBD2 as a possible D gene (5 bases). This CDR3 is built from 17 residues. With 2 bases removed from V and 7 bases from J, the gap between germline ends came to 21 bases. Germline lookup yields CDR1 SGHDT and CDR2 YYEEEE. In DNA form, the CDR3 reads TGTGCCAGCAGCTTCCTAGCCTCGGGAAGGGATGGCGGGGAGCTGTTTTTT. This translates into CASSFLASGRDGGELFF.

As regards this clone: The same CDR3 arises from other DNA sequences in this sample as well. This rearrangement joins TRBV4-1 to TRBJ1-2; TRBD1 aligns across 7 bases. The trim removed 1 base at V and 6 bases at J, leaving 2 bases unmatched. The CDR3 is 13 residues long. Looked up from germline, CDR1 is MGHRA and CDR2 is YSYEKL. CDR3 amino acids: CASSQGQGDGYTF. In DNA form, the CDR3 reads TGCGCCAGCAGCCAAGGACAGGGCGATGGCTACACCTTC.

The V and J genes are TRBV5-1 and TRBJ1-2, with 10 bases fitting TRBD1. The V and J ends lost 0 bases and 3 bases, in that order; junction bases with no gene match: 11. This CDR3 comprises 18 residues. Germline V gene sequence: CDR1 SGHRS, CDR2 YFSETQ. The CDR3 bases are TGCGCCAGCAGCTTGGCGCCGGGGGACAGGGGAAGGGACTATGGCTACACCTTC. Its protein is CASSLAPGDRGRDYGYTF.

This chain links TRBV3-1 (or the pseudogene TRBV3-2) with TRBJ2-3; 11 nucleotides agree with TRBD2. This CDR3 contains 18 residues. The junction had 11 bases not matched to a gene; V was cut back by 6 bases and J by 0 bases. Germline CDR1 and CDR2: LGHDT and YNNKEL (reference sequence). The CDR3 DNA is TGTGCCAGCAGTTTCGGACTAGCGGGCCCCTGGAGCACAGATACGCAGTATTTT. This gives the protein CASSFGLAGPWSTDTQYF.

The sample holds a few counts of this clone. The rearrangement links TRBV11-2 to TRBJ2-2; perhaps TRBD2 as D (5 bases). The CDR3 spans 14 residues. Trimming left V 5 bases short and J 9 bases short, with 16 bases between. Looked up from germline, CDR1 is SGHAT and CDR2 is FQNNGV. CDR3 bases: TGTGCCAGCAGCCCCTCTAGCATGCACCGGGAGCTGTTTTTT. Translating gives CASSPSSMHRELFF.

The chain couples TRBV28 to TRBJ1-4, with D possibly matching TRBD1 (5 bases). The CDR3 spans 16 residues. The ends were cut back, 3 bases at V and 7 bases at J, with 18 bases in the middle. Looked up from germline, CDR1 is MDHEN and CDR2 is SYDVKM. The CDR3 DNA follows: TGTGCCAGCAGTTTCGCGGGTTGGCAGGGAGGTGAAAAACTGTTTTTT. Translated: CASSFAGWQGGEKLFF.

The chain's CDR3 is CASSLYTGSRGYTF. The CDR3 DNA reads TGTGCCAGCAGTTTATATACAGGATCGAGAGGCTACACCTTC. This chain uses TRBV27 with TRBJ1-2; TRBD1 is a possible D gene (5 bases). Germline V CDR1 and CDR2: MNHEY, SMNVEV (reference sequence). The CDR3 length is 14 residues. V gave up 1 base and J gave up 8 bases, with 14 bases separating them.

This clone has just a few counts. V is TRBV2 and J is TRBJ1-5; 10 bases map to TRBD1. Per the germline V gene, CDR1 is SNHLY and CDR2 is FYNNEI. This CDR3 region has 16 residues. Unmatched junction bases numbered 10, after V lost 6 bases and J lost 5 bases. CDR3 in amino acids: CASRAPGTGDYQPQHF. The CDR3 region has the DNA TGTGCCAGCAGAGCACCCGGGACAGGGGATTATCAGCCCCAGCATTTT.

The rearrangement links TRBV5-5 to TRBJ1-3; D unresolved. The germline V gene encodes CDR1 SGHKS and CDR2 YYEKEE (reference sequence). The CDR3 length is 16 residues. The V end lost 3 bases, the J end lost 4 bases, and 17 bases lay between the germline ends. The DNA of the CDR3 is TGTGCCAGCAGCTCCGGGTCTGTCGCCGCAGGAAACACCATATATTTT. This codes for CASSSGSVAAGNTIYF. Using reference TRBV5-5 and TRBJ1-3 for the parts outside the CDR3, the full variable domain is DAGVTQSPTHLIKTRGQQVTLRCSPISGHKSVSWYQQVLGQGPQFIFQYYEKEERGRGNFPDRFSARQFPNYSSELNVNALLLGDSALYLCASSSGSVAAGNTIYFGEGSWLTVV.

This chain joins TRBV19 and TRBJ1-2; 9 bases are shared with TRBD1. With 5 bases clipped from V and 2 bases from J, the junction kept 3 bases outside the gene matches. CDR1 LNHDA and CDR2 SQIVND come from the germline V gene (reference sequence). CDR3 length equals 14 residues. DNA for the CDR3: TGTGCCAGTAGTCGGGGACAGGGAAACTATGGCTACACCTTC. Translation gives CASSRGQGNYGYTF.

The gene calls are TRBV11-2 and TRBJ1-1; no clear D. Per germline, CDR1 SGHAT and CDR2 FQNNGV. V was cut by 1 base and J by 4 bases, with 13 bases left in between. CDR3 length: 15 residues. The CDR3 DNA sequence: TGTGCCAGCAGCTTAGTTAGGACGGGGAGCACTGAAGCTTTCTTT. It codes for CASSLVRTGSTEAFF.